Below, 30 T cell receptor beta chains from the same sample are listed, as sequenced in a study of CD8 T cells in Susac syndrome. An input of about 0.45 to 1 ug of RNA was subjected to reverse transcription using random hexamers. TCRdb used MiXCR to reprocess the immunoSEQ multiplex PCR reads, holding one entry per CDR3 protein. The sample records 90,000 to 150,000 distinct CDR3 sequences, less than 95% being singletons. Input material: CD4+ T cells from PBMCs. The source is a human donor in good health.

The chain employs TRBV11-2 and TRBJ2-5; TRBD1 matches 7 bases. The CDR3 contains 15 residues. The V gene's germline CDR1 is SGHAT and CDR2 FQNNGV. The ends lost 1 base at V and 3 bases at J; junction bases unmatched: 5. The CDR3 loop is CASSLGADRKETQYF. CDR3 in DNA: TGTGCCAGCAGCTTAGGTGCGGACAGGAAAGAGACCCAGTACTTC.

The chain links TRBV10-3 to TRBJ1-1; no firm D call. The CDR3 covers 13 residues. CDR1 ENHRY and CDR2 SYGVKD come from the germline V gene. The ends were cut back, 3 bases at V and 0 bases at J, with 5 bases in the middle. The CDR3 bases are TGTGCCATCAGTGATTGGATGAACACTGAAGCTTTCTTT. This codes for CAISDWMNTEAFF.

The chain employs TRBV5-6 and TRBJ1-4; perhaps TRBD1 as D (6 bases). Germline V gene data show CDR1 as SGHDT and CDR2 as YYEEEE. There are 14 residues in the CDR3. The V gene lost 1 base and the J gene lost 8 bases, with 12 bases spanning the gap. The CDR3 loop reads CASSLRGAREKLFF. As DNA, the CDR3 is TGTGCCAGCAGCTTGCGGGGGGCGCGGGAAAAACTGTTTTTT.

The chain combines TRBV18 with TRBJ2-7, with a weak D call TRBD1 (6 bases). CDR1 is KGHSH, CDR2 LQKENI, per germline. V dropped 2 bases and J dropped 2 bases, with 13 bases sitting between them. CDR3 size: 15 residues. The CDR3 sequence: CASSPAGAYPYEQYF. The CDR3 coding sequence is TGTGCCAGCTCACCAGCAGGGGCTTACCCCTACGAGCAGTACTTC. Complete variable domain (other parts from reference TRBV18 and TRBJ2-7): NAGVMQNPRHLVRRRGQEARLRCSPMKGHSHVYWYRQLPEEGLKFMVYLQKENIIDESGMPKERFSAEFPKEGPSILRIQQVVRGDSAAYFCASSPAGAYPYEQYFGPGTRLTVT.

The chain carries TRBV5-4 and TRBJ2-3, with 10 positions matching TRBD2. CDR1 SGHNT and CDR2 YYREEE come from the germline V gene (reference sequence). This CDR3 contains 15 residues. V gave up 3 bases and J gave up 4 bases; unmatched junction bases: 5. In nucleotides, the CDR3 is TGTGCCAGCAGCTCCGGGACTAGCGAGGCAGATACGCAGTATTTT. Translated, it gives CASSSGTSEADTQYF.

This clonotype was found once. The chain has TRBV12-3 or TRBV12-4 and TRBJ1-1; weak D call: TRBD1 (5 bases). The CDR3 length is 14 residues. The V end was cut by 2 bases, the J end by 4 bases, with 11 bases between. CDR3 sequence (DNA): TGTGCCAGCAGTTTAATGGGGGAGGCCACTGAAGCTTTCTTT. It encodes CASSLMGEATEAFF.

The chain carries TRBV7-3 and TRBJ1-6; a weak D match, TRBD1 (6 bases). The ends were cut back, 4 bases at V and 4 bases at J, with 8 bases in the middle. Germline V gene sequence: CDR1 SGHTA, CDR2 FQGTGA. The CDR3 length is 14 residues. This CDR3 is CASSSQGYNSPLHF. The CDR3 DNA is TGTGCCAGCAGCTCCCAGGGGTATAATTCACCCCTCCACTTT.

This chain links TRBV18 with TRBJ1-1; D not certain. Trimming removed 2 bases from V and 5 bases from J, with 9 bases in between. This CDR3 is 13 amino acids long. The germline gives CDR1 KGHSH, CDR2 LQKENI. CDR3 sequence reads: CASSPKAGTEAFF. The CDR3 DNA sequence: TGTGCCAGCTCACCAAAAGCTGGAACTGAAGCTTTCTTT. Full variable domain (outside the CDR3, taken from reference TRBV18 and TRBJ1-1): NAGVMQNPRHLVRRRGQEARLRCSPMKGHSHVYWYRQLPEEGLKFMVYLQKENIIDESGMPKERFSAEFPKEGPSILRIQQVVRGDSAAYFCASSPKAGTEAFFGQGTRLTVV.

This clonotype was recorded once. This CDR3 reads CASSQSVAETQETQYF. The CDR3 DNA follows: TGCGCCAGCAGCCAGTCCGTAGCCGAGACGCAAGAGACCCAGTACTTC. The V call is TRBV4-1, the J call TRBJ2-5; D gene ambiguous. Germline V gene data show CDR1 as MGHRA and CDR2 as YSYEKL. The V gene lost 3 bases and the J gene lost 2 bases, with 16 bases spanning the gap. The CDR3 totals 16 residues.

V gene TRBV7-6 combines with J gene TRBJ2-3; D ambiguous. This CDR3 is built from 14 residues. Germline-derived CDR1 and CDR2 are SGHVS and FNYEAQ. V shed 1 base and J shed 2 bases, with 7 bases lying between them. The chain's CDR3 is CASSLDPHTDTQYF. For the CDR3, the DNA is TGTGCCAGCAGCTTAGATCCCCACACAGATACGCAGTATTTT.

The chain couples TRBV4-2 to TRBJ2-5; 7 nucleotides match TRBD2. CDR1 is LGHNA and CDR2 is YNFKEQ in the germline V gene. This CDR3 comprises 16 residues. V shed 0 bases, J shed 3 bases, and the junction held 7 bases outside the gene matches. The CDR3 DNA reads as TGTGCCAGCAGCCAAGATAGGGGCGGGAGTAAAGAGACCCAGTACTTC. It codes for CASSQDRGGSKETQYF.

V gene TRBV28 combines with J gene TRBJ2-2, with D perhaps TRBD1 (6 bases). V was pared by 7 bases and J by 2 bases, with 23 bases between. Germline CDR1 is MDHEN and CDR2 is SYDVKM. The length of the CDR3 is 18 residues. CDR3 region: CASTEVAGALLNTGELFF. CDR3 in DNA: TGTGCCAGCACCGAGGTGGCAGGGGCCCTCCTTAACACCGGGGAGCTGTTTTTT.

This sequence joins TRBV29-1 and TRBJ2-7; 10 nucleotides align to TRBD1. Germline CDR1 is SQVTM and CDR2 is ANQGSEA. V lost 7 bases and J lost 6; bases outside the gene matches: 6. This CDR3 is 12 amino acids long. CDR3 in DNA: TGCAGCGCGGGACAGGGGATGGGCGAGCAGTACTTC. Translated, it gives CSAGQGMGEQYF.

This chain uses TRBV30 with TRBJ2-1; D assignment may be TRBD1 or TRBD2 (5 bases each). Germline assignment: CDR1 GTSNPN and CDR2 SVGIG (reference sequence). V shed 3 bases and J shed 0 bases, with 12 bases lying between them. The CDR3 length is 15 residues. CDR3 protein: CAWRGERSSYNEQFF. The CDR3 DNA follows: TGTGCCTGGAGGGGGGAGCGGTCCTCCTACAATGAGCAGTTCTTC.

The CDR3 loop reads CASSVAETEETQYF. The CDR3 DNA follows: TGTGCCAGCAGCGTAGCTGAGACTGAAGAGACCCAGTACTTC. The V call is TRBV9, the J call TRBJ2-5; D remains ambiguous. The length of the CDR3 is 14 residues. Germline lookup yields CDR1 SGDLS and CDR2 YYNGEE. V lost 0 bases and J lost 3, with 9 bases in between.

The gene calls are TRBV27 and TRBJ1-3; unclear D gene. CDR1 and CDR2 from the germline V gene are MNHEY and SMNVEV (reference sequence). The CDR3 runs 16 residues. The V gene lost 4 bases and the J gene lost 0 bases, with 13 bases spanning the gap. CDR3 nucleotide sequence: TGTGCCAGCAGTTCCCGTTCTTTGGGCTCTGGAAACACCATATATTTT. Translated: CASSSRSLGSGNTIYF.

This chain uses TRBV30 with TRBJ2-4; the D gene is possibly TRBD1 (5 bases). The CDR3 runs to 12 residues. Trimming pared 3 bases from V and 7 bases from J, leaving 10 bases between. Germline assignment: CDR1 GTSNPN and CDR2 SVGIG (reference sequence). This chain's CDR3 is CAWRGPGNIQYF. CDR3 nucleotides: TGTGCCTGGAGGGGGCCCGGGAACATTCAGTACTTC.

The V gene is TRBV20-1, the J gene TRBJ2-1; D uncertain. Germline CDR1 and CDR2: DFQATT and SNEGSKA (reference sequence). The CDR3 consists of 12 residues. V dropped 4 bases and J dropped 7 bases, with 11 bases sitting between them. In DNA form, the CDR3 reads TGCAGTGCTACCAGCGTCGTAAATGAGCAGTTCTTC. Encoded protein: CSATSVVNEQFF.

The chain carries TRBV7-3 and TRBJ2-1, with TRBD2 identical over 10 bases. Germline loops: CDR1 SGHTA, CDR2 FQGTGA. V shed 4 bases, J shed 2 bases, and the junction held 8 bases outside the gene matches. The CDR3 covers 17 residues. DNA of the CDR3: TGTGCCAGCAGCTCCGGTAGGGGGACTAGCGCCTACAATGAGCAGTTCTTC. Residues: CASSSGRGTSAYNEQFF.

The V call is TRBV10-3, the J call TRBJ2-5; D possibly corresponds to TRBD1 (5 bases). This CDR3 contains 14 residues. V was pared by 4 bases and J by 5 bases, with 14 bases between. The germline CDR1 and CDR2 sequences are ENHRY and SYGVKD. CDR3 coding DNA: TGTGCCATCAGTGGGGTGCTGGGGCGGGAGACCCAGTACTTC. Amino acids: CAISGVLGRETQYF.

This chain joins TRBV20-1 and TRBJ1-5; D is perhaps TRBD1 (5 bases). The germline V gene has CDR1 DFQATT and CDR2 SNEGSKA (reference sequence). The CDR3 extends over 13 amino acids. Deletions cut 6 bases from V and 4 bases from J, with 13 bases between. The CDR3 DNA reads TGCAGTGCCGGGGGACGGACTAATCAGCCCCAGCATTTT. It encodes CSAGGRTNQPQHF.

This chain uses TRBV5-1 with TRBJ2-7; D might be TRBD1 or TRBD2, each matching 6 bases. The CDR3 consists of 17 residues. Trimming removed 4 bases from V and 4 bases from J, with 24 bases in between. CDR1 is SGHRS, CDR2 YFSETQ, per germline. The CDR3 sequence is CASSPRAGSGGGYEQYF. CDR3 in DNA: TGCGCCAGCAGCCCCAGAGCGGGCAGCGGAGGGGGTTACGAGCAGTACTTC.

This clonotype was observed a handful of times. The chain recombines TRBV3-1 with TRBJ2-5, with 8 bases matching TRBD2. The CDR3 sequence is 14 residues long. The germline gives CDR1 LGHDT, CDR2 YNNKEL (reference sequence). The V and J ends lost 4 bases and 3 bases, in that order; junction bases with no gene match: 4. The DNA for the CDR3 is TGTGCCAGCAGCCTTTTAGCGGGAAAAGAGACCCAGTACTTC. Translated, it gives CASSLLAGKETQYF.

The J gene is TRBJ2-1, the V gene TRBV24-1; weak D call: TRBD2 (5 bases). The CDR3 is 13 amino acids. Germline values: CDR1 KGHDR, CDR2 SFDVKD. Trimming cost V 6 bases and J 7 bases, with 12 bases left between them. This CDR3 is CATSRTHGNEQFF. CDR3 nucleotides: TGTGCCACCAGTAGGACTCATGGGAATGAGCAGTTCTTC.

The chain links TRBV19 to TRBJ1-6; no clear D. Germline V gene lookup returns CDR1 LNHDA and CDR2 SQIVND (reference sequence). The CDR3 has 15 residues. The germline V and J ends were trimmed by 3 bases and 8 bases, with 14 bases remaining between them. CDR3 sequence reads: CASSMRVQRDSPLHF. DNA for the CDR3: TGTGCCAGTAGTATGCGGGTCCAGAGAGATTCACCCCTCCACTTT. Supplemented by reference TRBV19 and TRBJ1-6, the full variable domain reads DGGITQSPKYLFRKEGQNVTLSCEQNLNHDAMYWYRQDPGQGLRLIYYSQIVNDFQKGDIAEGYSVSREKKESFPLTVTSAQKNPTAFYLCASSMRVQRDSPLHFGNGTRLTVT.

V usage is TRBV10-3 and J usage is TRBJ2-3; 9 bases match TRBD2. In germline, CDR1 is ENHRY, CDR2 SYGVKD. CDR3 length: 16 residues. With 2 bases clipped from V and 2 bases from J, the junction kept 5 bases outside the gene matches. CDR3 region: CAISEGSGSLTDTQYF. The CDR3 bases are TGTGCCATCAGTGAGGGTAGCGGGAGCCTCACAGATACGCAGTATTTT.

The chain is built from TRBV2 and TRBJ1-5, with D tentatively TRBD1 (6 bases). The CDR3 totals 12 residues. Germline CDR1 reads SNHLY; CDR2 reads FYNNEI. Deletions cut 9 bases from V and 6 bases from J, with 12 bases between. The CDR3 is CASDRRGQPQHF. CDR3 bases: TGTGCCAGTGACAGGAGGGGTCAGCCCCAGCATTTT.

This sequence joins TRBV18 and TRBJ2-6; 8 bases line up with TRBD1. Trimming removed 4 bases from V and 0 bases from J; junction bases left unmatched: 5. The CDR3 length is 17 residues. Germline V CDR1 and CDR2: KGHSH, LQKENI. CDR3 amino acids: CASSRGTGYSGANVLTF. As DNA, the CDR3 is TGTGCCAGCTCACGCGGGACAGGTTACTCTGGGGCCAACGTCCTGACTTTC.

The chain couples TRBV10-3 to TRBJ2-1; 9 positions match TRBD2. CDR3 size: 15 residues. Germline CDR1 and CDR2: ENHRY and SYGVKD. V shed 3 bases and J 5 bases; nucleotides not matched to a gene: 5. The CDR3, as DNA: TGTGCCATCAGTGAATCGGCGGGAGGGGACAATGAGCAGTTCTTC. Amino acids: CAISESAGGDNEQFF.

The CDR3 nucleotides read TGTGCCAGCAGTCTACAGGGAAACTATGGCTACACCTTC. This codes for CASSLQGNYGYTF. The chain links TRBV6-1 to TRBJ1-2; a possible D gene is TRBD1 (6 bases). V dropped 5 bases and J dropped 2 bases, with 9 bases sitting between them. The CDR3 has 13 amino acids. The germline CDR1 and CDR2 sequences are MNHNS and SASEGT.